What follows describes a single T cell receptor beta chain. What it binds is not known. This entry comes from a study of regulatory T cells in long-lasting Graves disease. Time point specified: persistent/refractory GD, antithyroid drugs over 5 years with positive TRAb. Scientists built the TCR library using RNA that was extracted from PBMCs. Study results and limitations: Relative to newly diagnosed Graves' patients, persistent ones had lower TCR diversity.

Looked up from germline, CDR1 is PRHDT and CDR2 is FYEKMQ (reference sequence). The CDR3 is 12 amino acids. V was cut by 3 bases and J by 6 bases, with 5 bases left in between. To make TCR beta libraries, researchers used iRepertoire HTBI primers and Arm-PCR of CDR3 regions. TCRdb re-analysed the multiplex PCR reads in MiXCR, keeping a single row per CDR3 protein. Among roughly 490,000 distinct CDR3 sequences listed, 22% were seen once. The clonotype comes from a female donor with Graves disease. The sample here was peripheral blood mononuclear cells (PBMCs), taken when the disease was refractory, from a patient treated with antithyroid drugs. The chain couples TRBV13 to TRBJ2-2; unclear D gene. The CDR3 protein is CASSFDSGELFF. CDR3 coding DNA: TGTGCCAGCAGCTTTGACTCCGGGGAGCTGTTTTTT.